The 2 T cell receptor beta chains presented below share a single source sample, sequenced in a study of a mutant IDH1 vaccine in newly diagnosed glioma. For these receptors, no antigen is known. Indicated time point: week 5, during vaccination. Every vaccination contained 300 ug of the mutant IDH1 20-mer peptide and was paired with topical imiquimod. The table came from immunoSEQ multiplex PCR; TCRdb's copy has only in-frame clones and leaves some out. The sample carries 30,000 to 40,000 clones, about 56% recorded once. The source material was PBMCs, sampled from a glioma patient whose treatment included an IDH1 peptide vaccine. Source of these receptors: a woman between 18 and 29 years old with glioma.

This clone was detected only a few times. The chain recombines TRBV7-9 with TRBJ1-4; D might be TRBD1 (6 bases). The CDR3 extends over 15 amino acids. Trimming pared 1 base from V and 7 bases from J, leaving 13 bases between. Germline-derived CDR1 and CDR2 are SEHNR and FQNEAQ (reference sequence). The CDR3 is CASSLGGGEAEKLFF. For the CDR3, the DNA is TGTGCCAGCAGCTTAGGTGGGGGCGAGGCTGAAAAACTGTTTTTT.

The genes are TRBV27 and TRBJ1-2, with D perhaps matching TRBD1 (6 bases). V was trimmed by 5 bases and J by 4 bases, leaving 17 bases between them. The germline gives CDR1 MNHEY, CDR2 SMNVEV (reference sequence). The CDR3 is made up of 15 amino acids. The CDR3: CASSPVGGPIYGYTF. Written as DNA, the CDR3 is TGTGCCAGCAGTCCTGTTGGGGGGCCAATCTATGGCTACACCTTC.